This is a list of T cell receptor beta chains from one sample in a study of identical twins. MiXCR was run by TCRdb on the 5' RACE reads, yielding one entry per CDR3 protein. The sample lists fewer than 650,000 distinct CDR3 sequences; roughly 6.6% were seen once. This sample also belongs to another study, concerning yellow fever vaccine responses in identical twins.

Input material: PBMCs. The receptors shown here come from a woman aged 18-29 years in good health. Each CDR3 is given with its conserved first and last residue. Fields, in order: V gene, J gene, CDR3 protein.

v_gene: TRBV5-6; j_gene: TRBJ2-1; CDR3aa: CASSRGQGTNNEQFF
v_gene: TRBV21-1; j_gene: TRBJ2-2; CDR3aa: CASSATRVTGELFF
v_gene: TRBV12-5; j_gene: TRBJ1-1; CDR3aa: CASGSDRGTEAFF
v_gene: TRBV3-1; j_gene: TRBJ2-3; CDR3aa: CASSPQRDTDTQYF
v_gene: TRBV28; j_gene: TRBJ2-7; CDR3aa: CASSYGNSYEQYF
v_gene: TRBV24-1; j_gene: TRBJ2-1; CDR3aa: CATSVDNEQFF
v_gene: TRBV5-1; j_gene: TRBJ1-6; CDR3aa: CASSLISTSYNSPLHF
v_gene: TRBV6-2/TRBV6-3; j_gene: TRBJ2-7; CDR3aa: CASSYQLGQAGSYEQYF
v_gene: TRBV7-8; j_gene: TRBJ2-1; CDR3aa: CASSVPGRRNNEQFF
v_gene: TRBV27; j_gene: TRBJ1-5; CDR3aa: CASKGQGNQPQHF
v_gene: TRBV5-1; j_gene: TRBJ2-5; CDR3aa: CASSPGLGLVQETQYF
v_gene: TRBV7-9; j_gene: TRBJ2-1; CDR3aa: CASSFGTSGRIGNEQFF
v_gene: TRBV5-5; j_gene: TRBJ1-1; CDR3aa: CASSLVTGGLTEAFF
v_gene: TRBV20-1; j_gene: TRBJ1-1; CDR3aa: CSARWGQGAFF
v_gene: TRBV7-9; j_gene: TRBJ1-2; CDR3aa: CGTTRGDYGYTF
v_gene: TRBV11-2; j_gene: TRBJ2-3; CDR3aa: CASSLLRERTDTQYF
v_gene: TRBV12-3/TRBV12-4; j_gene: TRBJ2-3; CDR3aa: CASSSGTIKRLTQYF
v_gene: TRBV6-1; j_gene: TRBJ1-2; CDR3aa: CASTSQGGGYGYTF
v_gene: TRBV6-1; j_gene: TRBJ1-1; CDR3aa: CASRGYRATEAFF
v_gene: TRBV7-2; j_gene: TRBJ2-5; CDR3aa: CASSYGLGPFQETQYF
v_gene: TRBV5-6; j_gene: TRBJ1-2; CDR3aa: CASSPWDRSGYGYTF
v_gene: TRBV11-2; j_gene: TRBJ1-2; CDR3aa: CASSLLQGSGYTF
v_gene: TRBV3-1; j_gene: TRBJ1-2; CDR3aa: CASSQGAGSGGGYTF
v_gene: TRBV12-3/TRBV12-4; j_gene: TRBJ2-3; CDR3aa: CASSPRGSGVYTDTQYF
v_gene: TRBV29-1; j_gene: TRBJ2-7; CDR3aa: CSVEDGLYYEQYF
v_gene: TRBV14; j_gene: TRBJ2-1; CDR3aa: CASSQPGTGGKNEQFF
v_gene: TRBV20-1; j_gene: TRBJ2-4; CDR3aa: CSARGGEDPKNIQYF
v_gene: TRBV4-1; j_gene: TRBJ1-3; CDR3aa: CASSEGVQQPGNTIYF
v_gene: TRBV5-1; j_gene: TRBJ2-3; CDR3aa: CASSPDGHLTDTQYF
v_gene: TRBV10-3; j_gene: TRBJ2-5; CDR3aa: CAISAGGYQETQYF
v_gene: TRBV29-1; j_gene: TRBJ2-5; CDR3aa: CSSSGWRETQYF
v_gene: TRBV7-9; j_gene: TRBJ1-4; CDR3aa: CASSRTGVEKLFF
v_gene: TRBV6-1; j_gene: TRBJ2-1; CDR3aa: CASTPAGPSYNEQFF
v_gene: TRBV20-1; j_gene: TRBJ2-3; CDR3aa: CSARDQGGTTDTQYF
v_gene: TRBV12-3/TRBV12-4; j_gene: TRBJ2-5; CDR3aa: CASSGGLGTGQETQYF
v_gene: TRBV28; j_gene: TRBJ1-6; CDR3aa: CASSFRGRDNSPLHF
v_gene: TRBV3-1; j_gene: TRBJ2-2; CDR3aa: CASSQGSGGPGELFF
v_gene: TRBV7-2; j_gene: TRBJ2-3; CDR3aa: CASSSDLLAGGGDTQYF
v_gene: TRBV12-3/TRBV12-4; j_gene: TRBJ2-1; CDR3aa: CASGGGAPINNEQFF
v_gene: TRBV5-1; j_gene: TRBJ2-2; CDR3aa: CASSLGVGGELFF
v_gene: TRBV29-1; j_gene: TRBJ1-1; CDR3aa: CSVEGLGNTEAFF
v_gene: TRBV9; j_gene: TRBJ2-7; CDR3aa: CASSPTASYEQYF
v_gene: TRBV5-1; j_gene: TRBJ2-1; CDR3aa: CASSLAGRSSYNEQFF
v_gene: TRBV7-9; j_gene: TRBJ1-1; CDR3aa: CASSLGLWGNTEAFF
v_gene: TRBV20-1; j_gene: TRBJ2-7; CDR3aa: CSASREKTYEQYF
v_gene: TRBV2; j_gene: TRBJ2-5; CDR3aa: CASSVDGTQYF
v_gene: TRBV20-1; j_gene: TRBJ1-2; CDR3aa: CSARPATANYGYTF
v_gene: TRBV12-3/TRBV12-4; j_gene: TRBJ2-1; CDR3aa: CASSSYLGEGYNEQFF
v_gene: TRBV28; j_gene: TRBJ2-1; CDR3aa: CASSCTGVPYNEQFF
v_gene: TRBV7-2; j_gene: TRBJ2-5; CDR3aa: CASSLGGTSGETQYF
v_gene: TRBV18; j_gene: TRBJ2-1; CDR3aa: CASSPPTGRYYNEQFF
v_gene: TRBV29-1; j_gene: TRBJ2-3; CDR3aa: CSVVKGTSTDTQYF
v_gene: TRBV10-3; j_gene: TRBJ2-7; CDR3aa: CAISDPRWPGEQYF
v_gene: TRBV12-3/TRBV12-4; j_gene: TRBJ2-3; CDR3aa: CASSLGTSGSDTQYF
v_gene: TRBV27; j_gene: TRBJ2-7; CDR3aa: CATDEADYEQYF
v_gene: TRBV10-3; j_gene: TRBJ2-5; CDR3aa: CAIAGTADQETQYF
v_gene: TRBV12-3/TRBV12-4; j_gene: TRBJ2-2; CDR3aa: CATGATGANTGELFF
v_gene: TRBV7-9; j_gene: TRBJ2-1; CDR3aa: CASSHVLAGGRNEQFF
v_gene: TRBV5-1; j_gene: TRBJ1-1; CDR3aa: CASSLGGWNTEAFF